These 21 T cell receptor beta chains share one sample of origin, sequenced in a study of blood T cell repertoires in COVID-19. Libraries were prepared by immunoSEQ multiplex PCR; TCRdb keeps only in-frame clonotypes and omits some of them. The data hold about 230,000 clones, with about 79% observed a single time. The sequencing input was peripheral blood. These receptors were obtained from a man aged 40-50 years who had recovered from COVID-19.

The rearrangement links TRBV18 to TRBJ2-7; the D is unclear. Germline CDR1 is KGHSH and CDR2 is LQKENI. The CDR3 loop spans 12 amino acids. V lost 1 base and J 5 bases, leaving 6 bases between the germline ends. The CDR3 nucleotides read TGTGCCAGCTCACCACATGGAGACGAGCAGTACTTC. This codes for CASSPHGDEQYF. The full variable domain, with the rest looked up from reference TRBV18 and TRBJ2-7, is NAGVMQNPRHLVRRRGQEARLRCSPMKGHSHVYWYRQLPEEGLKFMVYLQKENIIDESGMPKERFSAEFPKEGPSILRIQQVVRGDSAAYFCASSPHGDEQYFGPGTRLTVT.

The chain uses TRBV6-2 or TRBV6-3 and TRBJ2-1; D remains unclear. The length of the CDR3 is 13 residues. CDR1 and CDR2 from the germline V gene are MNHEY and SVGEGT. Trimming took 3 bases from V and 8 from J, leaving 11 bases between them. The CDR3 DNA reads as TGTGCCAGCAGTTATGGTACTCGCCATGAGCAGTTCTTC. Residues: CASSYGTRHEQFF.

This chain links TRBV18 with TRBJ2-3; 8 bases fit TRBD2. V dropped 6 bases and J dropped 10; count of bases not matched to a gene: 18. The CDR3 covers 16 residues. The germline V gene has CDR1 KGHSH and CDR2 LQKENI. The CDR3 sequence is CASSVGRAGGPESQYF. In nucleotides, the CDR3 is TGTGCCAGCTCCGTAGGTAGGGCGGGAGGCCCTGAATCGCAGTATTTT.

The chain carries TRBV5-4 and TRBJ2-1; D ambiguous. The CDR3 totals 14 residues. Trimming took 4 bases from V and 10 from J, leaving 18 bases between them. The V gene's germline CDR1 is SGHNT and CDR2 YYREEE (reference sequence). CDR3 protein: CASSETSTSQEQFF. In nucleotides, the CDR3 is TGTGCCAGCAGCGAGACCTCGACATCTCAGGAGCAGTTCTTC.

This sequence joins TRBV30 and TRBJ2-7, with 9 bases that match TRBD2. Trimming at V came to 3 bases and at J to 3 bases, leaving 3 bases not matched to a gene. CDR3 length: 13 amino acids. Per the germline V gene, CDR1 is GTSNPN and CDR2 is SVGIG (reference sequence). The CDR3 loop is CAWRVAGDYEQYF. In nucleotides, the CDR3 is TGTGCCTGGAGGGTAGCGGGAGACTACGAGCAGTACTTC.

This chain uses TRBV7-9 with TRBJ1-2; 8 bases match TRBD1. The CDR3 loop spans 14 amino acids. CDR1 is SEHNR, CDR2 FQNEAQ, per germline (reference sequence). V was pared by 3 bases and J by 7 bases, with 7 bases of the junction left unmatched. The CDR3 nucleotides are TGTGCCAGCAGCTTCCTACAGGGGGAGGGTGGCTACACCTTC. It yields the protein CASSFLQGEGGYTF.

The chain uses TRBV15 and TRBJ1-6; TRBD1 agrees at 7 bases. Germline V gives CDR1 LNHNV, CDR2 YYDKDF (reference sequence). Germline trimming cut 6 bases from V and 3 bases from J; bases unmatched to any gene: 2. The CDR3 is made up of 14 amino acids. This CDR3 reads CATSGDSYNSPLHF. CDR3 in DNA: TGTGCCACCAGTGGGGACAGCTATAATTCACCCCTCCACTTT. The full variable domain, completed using reference TRBV15 and TRBJ1-6, is DAMVIQNPRYQVTQFGKPVTLSCSQTLNHNVMYWYQQKSSQAPKLLFHYYDKDFNNEADTPDNFQSRRPNTSFCFLDIRSPGLGDTAMYLCATSGDSYNSPLHFGNGTRLTVT.

This clone came up a few times. This chain links TRBV6-5 with TRBJ2-1; 8 bases map to TRBD2. Trimming cost V 4 bases and J 6 bases; bases outside gene matches: 8. The CDR3 spans 15 residues. CDR1 and CDR2 from the germline V gene are MNHEY and SVGAGI. CDR3 nucleotide sequence: TGTGCCAGCAGTTCCCTAGCGGGCGGCGCCAATGAGCAGTTCTTC. This encodes CASSSLAGGANEQFF.

The rearrangement uses TRBV20-1 and TRBJ2-7; D is undetermined. The V and J ends lost 3 bases and 0 bases respectively, with 9 bases between them. Germline assignment: CDR1 DFQATT and CDR2 SNEGSKA (reference sequence). This CDR3 comprises 13 residues. The CDR3 DNA reads as TGCAGTGCTAGTCACGGTAGCTCCTACGAGCAGTACTTC. Translation gives CSASHGSSYEQYF.

The chain recombines TRBV5-6 with TRBJ2-7; TRBD1 agrees at 8 bases. J lost 6 bases, V lost 4 bases, and 9 bases had no gene match. Germline CDR1 and CDR2: SGHDT and YYEEEE. CDR3 length: 14 residues. CDR3 sequence (DNA): TGTGCCAGCAGCCCACAGGACAGGGTGGGCGAGCAGTACTTC. Translation gives CASSPQDRVGEQYF.

This clone was counted a few times. V gene TRBV5-1 combines with J gene TRBJ1-2; unclear D gene. The CDR3 has 14 residues. Germline V gene data show CDR1 as SGHRS and CDR2 as YFSETQ. V shed 2 bases and J shed 8 bases, with 16 bases lying between them. The CDR3 nucleotides are TGCGCCAGCAGCTTTGAGGGCGCCAAGTTAGGCTACACCTTC. Protein: CASSFEGAKLGYTF.

The V call is TRBV3-1 (or the pseudogene TRBV3-2), the J call TRBJ1-6; tentative D call: TRBD1 (5 bases). Germline V gene lookup returns CDR1 LGHDT and CDR2 YNNKEL (reference sequence). This CDR3 has 12 residues. V lost 7 bases and J 5 bases, leaving 6 bases between the germline ends. The CDR3 DNA reads as TGTGCCAGCATAGGGGATAATTCACCCCTCCACTTT. Its translation: CASIGDNSPLHF.

V is TRBV18 and J is TRBJ2-7; 7 positions match TRBD1. The CDR3 is made up of 14 amino acids. V gave up 4 bases and J gave up 2 bases; unmatched junction bases: 5. Germline V gene lookup returns CDR1 KGHSH and CDR2 LQKENI. CDR3 DNA sequence: TGTGCCAGCTCACACCGACAGGGAACCTACGAGCAGTACTTC. Translated, it gives CASSHRQGTYEQYF.

Only one count was recorded for this clone. The chain has TRBV5-1 and TRBJ2-2; perhaps TRBD2 as D (6 bases). Per the germline V gene, CDR1 is SGHRS and CDR2 is YFSETQ. The CDR3 consists of 14 residues. The V and J ends lost 0 bases and 6 bases respectively, with 9 bases between them. For the CDR3, the DNA is TGCGCCAGCAGCTTGGCCTGGGACTCCGGGGAGCTGTTTTTT. Translated: CASSLAWDSGELFF.

The chain recombines TRBV14 with TRBJ2-1; D gene unclear. Trimming removed 2 bases at V and 6 bases at J, with 11 bases between. Germline V CDR1 and CDR2: SGHDN, FVKESK. The CDR3 contains 14 residues. The CDR3 DNA sequence: TGTGCCAGCAGCCAATCACTAAACCGCAATGAGCAGTTCTTC. This encodes CASSQSLNRNEQFF.

The chain uses TRBV25-1 and TRBJ2-1; 7 positions match TRBD2. The CDR3 covers 14 residues. Germline values: CDR1 MGHDK, CDR2 SYGVNS. Trimming took 8 bases from V and 0 from J; bases not matched to a gene: 4. CDR3 sequence reads: CASSPGGSYNEQFF. CDR3 bases: TGTGCCAGCTCCCCGGGAGGCTCCTACAATGAGCAGTTCTTC.

This clone came up a few times. V and J are TRBV5-4 and TRBJ1-1; the match to TRBD1 covers 9 bases. Germline V gene data show CDR1 as SGHNT and CDR2 as YYREEE (reference sequence). The ends lost 5 bases at V and 0 bases at J; junction bases unmatched: 5. The CDR3 length is 15 residues. The CDR3 region is CASRPTGGVNTEAFF. The CDR3 DNA reads as TGTGCCAGCAGGCCGACAGGGGGAGTGAACACTGAAGCTTTCTTT.

The chain joins TRBV7-8 to TRBJ1-4; no clear D gene. CDR1 is SGHVS and CDR2 is FQNEAQ in the germline V gene. The CDR3 length is 18 residues. The ends were cut back, 1 base at V and 0 bases at J, with 15 bases in the middle. CDR3 residues: CASSLEIGWSPTNEKLFF. The CDR3 nucleotides read TGTGCCAGCAGCTTAGAAATTGGTTGGAGCCCAACTAATGAAAAACTGTTTTTT. Using reference TRBV7-8 and TRBJ1-4 for the parts outside the CDR3, the full variable domain is GAGVSQSPRYKVAKRGQDVALRCDPISGHVSLFWYQQALGQGPEFLTYFQNEAQLDKSGLPSDRFFAERPEGSVSTLKIQRTQQEDSAVYLCASSLEIGWSPTNEKLFFGSGTQLSVL.

The chain is built from TRBV25-1 and TRBJ2-7, with TRBD2 matching 7 bases. Germline CDR1 and CDR2: MGHDK and SYGVNS. The CDR3 runs to 15 residues. The trim removed 1 base at V and 5 bases at J, leaving 8 bases unmatched. CDR3 protein: CASSELGEGENEQYF. CDR3 nucleotides: TGTGCCAGCAGTGAATTAGGGGAGGGTGAAAACGAGCAGTACTTC.

The chain recombines TRBV6-6 with TRBJ1-1; D gene unclear. V was cut by 0 bases and J by 4 bases, with 9 bases left in between. The CDR3 is 14 residues long. Germline V gene lookup returns CDR1 MNHNY and CDR2 SVGAGI (reference sequence). The CDR3 is CASSYSRFSTEAFF. In nucleotides, the CDR3 is TGTGCCAGCAGTTACTCGCGCTTTAGCACTGAAGCTTTCTTT.

V and J are TRBV6-5 and TRBJ1-1, with D hard to call. Germline values: CDR1 MNHEY, CDR2 SVGAGI. This CDR3 has 13 residues. Trimming shortened V by 10 bases and J by 1 base, and 13 bases separated the two germline ends. The CDR3 DNA follows: TGTGCCACCAGGAGTCTTGGGAACACTGAAGCTTTCTTT. Protein product: CATRSLGNTEAFF.